This T cell receptor beta chain was sequenced in a study of blood T cell repertoires in COVID-19. With V trimmed by 8 bases and J by 5 bases, 11 bases remained unmatched. This CDR3 is 14 amino acids long. Germline V gene data show CDR1 as LNHDA and CDR2 as SQIVND (reference sequence). The table came from immunoSEQ multiplex PCR; TCRdb's copy has only in-frame clones and leaves some out. The data show 200,000 to 300,000 clones, about nine tenths seen once. Assignments of participants to cohorts depended upon their own reported clinical history. V gene TRBV19 combines with J gene TRBJ1-2; TRBD1 agrees at 7 bases. The TCR was taken from a woman aged 18-29 years who had recovered from COVID-19. The sequencing input was PBMCs or T cells enriched from blood (not recorded which). The CDR3 DNA follows: TGTGCCAGTGGGACAGAACAGGAGTTATATGGCTACACCTTC. Translation: CASGTEQELYGYTF. Filled out from reference TRBV19 and TRBJ1-2, the complete variable domain reads DGGITQSPKYLFRKEGQNVTLSCEQNLNHDAMYWYRQDPGQGLRLIYYSQIVNDFQKGDIAEGYSVSREKKESFPLTVTSAQKNPTAFYLCASGTEQELYGYTFGSGTRLTVV.